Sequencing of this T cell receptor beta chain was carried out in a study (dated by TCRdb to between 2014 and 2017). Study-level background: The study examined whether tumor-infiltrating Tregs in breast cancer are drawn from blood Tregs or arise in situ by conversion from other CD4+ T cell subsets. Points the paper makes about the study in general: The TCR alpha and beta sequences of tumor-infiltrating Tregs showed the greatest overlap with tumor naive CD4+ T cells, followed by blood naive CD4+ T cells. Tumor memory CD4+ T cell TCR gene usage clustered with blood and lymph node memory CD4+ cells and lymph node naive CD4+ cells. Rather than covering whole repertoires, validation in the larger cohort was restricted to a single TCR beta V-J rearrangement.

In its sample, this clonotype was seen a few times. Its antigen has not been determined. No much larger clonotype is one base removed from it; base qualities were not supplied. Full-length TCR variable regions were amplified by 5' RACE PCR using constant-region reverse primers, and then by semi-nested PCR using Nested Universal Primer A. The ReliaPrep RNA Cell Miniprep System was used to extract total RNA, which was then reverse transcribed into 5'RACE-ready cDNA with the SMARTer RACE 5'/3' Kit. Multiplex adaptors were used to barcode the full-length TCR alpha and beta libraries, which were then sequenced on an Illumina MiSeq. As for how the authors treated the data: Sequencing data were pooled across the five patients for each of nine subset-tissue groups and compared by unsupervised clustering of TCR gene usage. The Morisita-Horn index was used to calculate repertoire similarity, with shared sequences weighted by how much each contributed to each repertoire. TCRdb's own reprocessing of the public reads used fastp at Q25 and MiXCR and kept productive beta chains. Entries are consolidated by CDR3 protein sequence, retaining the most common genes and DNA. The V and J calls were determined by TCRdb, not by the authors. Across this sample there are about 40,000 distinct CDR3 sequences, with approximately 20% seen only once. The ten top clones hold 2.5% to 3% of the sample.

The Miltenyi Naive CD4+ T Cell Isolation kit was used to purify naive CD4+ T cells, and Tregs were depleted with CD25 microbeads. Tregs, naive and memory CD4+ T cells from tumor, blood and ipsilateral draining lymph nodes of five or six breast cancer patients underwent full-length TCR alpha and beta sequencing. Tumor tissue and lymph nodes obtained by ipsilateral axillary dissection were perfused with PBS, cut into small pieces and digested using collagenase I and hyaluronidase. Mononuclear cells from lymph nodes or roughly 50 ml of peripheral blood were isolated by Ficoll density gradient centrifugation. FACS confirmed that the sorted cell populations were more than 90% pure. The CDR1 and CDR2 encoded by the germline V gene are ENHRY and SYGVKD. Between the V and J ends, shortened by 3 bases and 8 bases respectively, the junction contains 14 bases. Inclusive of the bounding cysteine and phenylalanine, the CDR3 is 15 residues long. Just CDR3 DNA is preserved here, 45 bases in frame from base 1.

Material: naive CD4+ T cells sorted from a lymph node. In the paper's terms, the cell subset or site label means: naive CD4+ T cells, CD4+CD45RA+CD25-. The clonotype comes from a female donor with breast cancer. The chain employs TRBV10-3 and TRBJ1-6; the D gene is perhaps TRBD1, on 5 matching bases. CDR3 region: CAISEEGAGDSPLHF. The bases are TGTGCCATCAGTGAAGAGGGCGCGGGGGATTCACCCCTCCACTTT.